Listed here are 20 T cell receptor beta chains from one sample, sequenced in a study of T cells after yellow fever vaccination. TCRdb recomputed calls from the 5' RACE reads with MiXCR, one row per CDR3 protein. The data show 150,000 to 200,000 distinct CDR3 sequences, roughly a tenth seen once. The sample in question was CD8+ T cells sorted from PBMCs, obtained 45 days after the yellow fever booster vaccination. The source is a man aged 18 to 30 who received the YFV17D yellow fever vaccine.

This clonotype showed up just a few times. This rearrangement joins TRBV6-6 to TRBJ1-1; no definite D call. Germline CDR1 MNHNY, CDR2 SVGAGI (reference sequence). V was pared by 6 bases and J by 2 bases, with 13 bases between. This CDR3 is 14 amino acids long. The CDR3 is CASSIGPLNTEAFF. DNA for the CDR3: TGTGCCAGCAGCATAGGACCTCTAAACACTGAAGCTTTCTTT.

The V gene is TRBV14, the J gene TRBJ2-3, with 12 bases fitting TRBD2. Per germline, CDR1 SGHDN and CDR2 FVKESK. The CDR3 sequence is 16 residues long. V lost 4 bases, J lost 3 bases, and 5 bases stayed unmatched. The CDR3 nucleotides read TGTGCCAGCAGCCCGTGGACTAGCGGGGTGACAGATACGCAGTATTTT. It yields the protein CASSPWTSGVTDTQYF.

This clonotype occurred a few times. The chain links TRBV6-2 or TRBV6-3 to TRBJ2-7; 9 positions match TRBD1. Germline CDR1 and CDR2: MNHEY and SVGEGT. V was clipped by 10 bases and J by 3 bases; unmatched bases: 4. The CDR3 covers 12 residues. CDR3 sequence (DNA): TGTGCCAACCCGGACAGGGGCTACGAGCAGTACTTC. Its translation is CANPDRGYEQYF.

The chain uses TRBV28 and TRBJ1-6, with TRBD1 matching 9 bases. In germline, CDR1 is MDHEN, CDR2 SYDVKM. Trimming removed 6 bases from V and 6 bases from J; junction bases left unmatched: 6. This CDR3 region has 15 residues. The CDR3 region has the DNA TGTGCCAGCAGGATCTACAGGGGGCTTAATTCACCCCTCCACTTT. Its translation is CASRIYRGLNSPLHF.

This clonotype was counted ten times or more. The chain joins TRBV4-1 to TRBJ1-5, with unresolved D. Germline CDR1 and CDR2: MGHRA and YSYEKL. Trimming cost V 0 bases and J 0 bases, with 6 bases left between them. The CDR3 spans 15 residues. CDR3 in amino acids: CASSQDGNSNQPQHF. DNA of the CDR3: TGCGCCAGCAGCCAAGACGGGAATAGCAATCAGCCCCAGCATTTT.

CDR3: CASSLESSRYTDTQYF. The CDR3 DNA is TGCGCCAGCAGCTTGGAATCTTCAAGGTACACAGATACGCAGTATTTT. The rearrangement uses TRBV5-1 and TRBJ2-3; no clear D. V lost 0 bases and J lost 2, with 13 bases in between. From germline, CDR1 is SGHRS and CDR2 YFSETQ. CDR3 size: 16 residues.

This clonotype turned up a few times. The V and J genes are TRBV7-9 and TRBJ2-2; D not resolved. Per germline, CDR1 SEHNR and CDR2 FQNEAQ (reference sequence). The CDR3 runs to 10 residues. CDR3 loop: CANIAGELFF. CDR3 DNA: TGTGCTAATATTGCCGGGGAGCTGTTTTTT.

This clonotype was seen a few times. Written as DNA, the CDR3 is TGTGCCAGCAGTGACGGCAGGGAAGGAGATACGCAGTATTTT. It is translated as CASSDGREGDTQYF. The chain has TRBV6-4 and TRBJ2-3, with D possibly TRBD1 on 5 matching bases. Germline CDR1 is MRHNA and CDR2 is SNTAGT. V shed 2 bases and J shed 5 bases, with 11 bases lying between them. The CDR3 runs to 14 residues.

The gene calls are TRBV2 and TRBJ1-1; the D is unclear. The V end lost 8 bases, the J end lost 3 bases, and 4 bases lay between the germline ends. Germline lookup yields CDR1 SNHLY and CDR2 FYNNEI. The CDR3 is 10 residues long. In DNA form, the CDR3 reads TGTGCCAGCGTACACACTGAAGCTTTCTTT. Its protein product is CASVHTEAFF.

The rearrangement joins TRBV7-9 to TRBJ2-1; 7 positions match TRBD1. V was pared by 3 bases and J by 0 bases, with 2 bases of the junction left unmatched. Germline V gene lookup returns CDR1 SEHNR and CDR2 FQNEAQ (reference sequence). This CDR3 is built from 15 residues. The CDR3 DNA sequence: TGTGCCAGCAGCTTCGACAGGGTCTCCTACAATGAGCAGTTCTTC. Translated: CASSFDRVSYNEQFF. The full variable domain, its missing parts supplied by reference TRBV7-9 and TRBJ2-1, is DTGVSQNPRHKITKRGQNVTFRCDPISEHNRLYWYRQTLGQGPEFLTYFQNEAQLEKSRLLSDRFSAERPKGSFSTLEIQRTEQGDSAMYLCASSFDRVSYNEQFFGPGTRLTVL.

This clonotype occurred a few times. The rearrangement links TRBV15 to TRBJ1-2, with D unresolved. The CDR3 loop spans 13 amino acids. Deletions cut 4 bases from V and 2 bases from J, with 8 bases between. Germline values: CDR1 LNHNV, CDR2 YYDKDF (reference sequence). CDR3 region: CATSTAENYGYTF. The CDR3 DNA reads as TGTGCCACCAGCACCGCCGAGAACTATGGCTACACCTTC.

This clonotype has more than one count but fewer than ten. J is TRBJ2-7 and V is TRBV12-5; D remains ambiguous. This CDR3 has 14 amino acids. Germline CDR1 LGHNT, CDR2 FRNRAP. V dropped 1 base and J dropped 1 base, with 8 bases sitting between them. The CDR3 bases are TGTGCTAGTGGTTTGGGAAGGATTTCCTACGAGCAGTACGTC. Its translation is CASGLGRISYEQYV.

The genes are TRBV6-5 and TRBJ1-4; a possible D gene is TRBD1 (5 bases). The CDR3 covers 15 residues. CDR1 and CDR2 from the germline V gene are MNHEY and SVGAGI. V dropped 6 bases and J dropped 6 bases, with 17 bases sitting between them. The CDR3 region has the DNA TGTGCCAGCAGGCCAATGGGGGGGTCTGATGAAAAACTGTTTTTT. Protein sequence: CASRPMGGSDEKLFF.

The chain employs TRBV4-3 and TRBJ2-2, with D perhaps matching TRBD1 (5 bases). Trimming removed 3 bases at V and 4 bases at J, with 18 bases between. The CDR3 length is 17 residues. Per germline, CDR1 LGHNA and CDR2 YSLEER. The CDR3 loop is CASSHVLKQVSTGELFF. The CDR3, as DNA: TGCGCCAGCAGCCACGTATTAAAACAGGTTTCCACCGGGGAGCTGTTTTTT.

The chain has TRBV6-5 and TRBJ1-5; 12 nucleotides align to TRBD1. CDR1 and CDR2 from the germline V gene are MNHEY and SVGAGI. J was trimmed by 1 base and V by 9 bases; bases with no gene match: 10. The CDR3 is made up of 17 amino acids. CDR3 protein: CARGTGGPFVSNQPQHF. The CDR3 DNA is TGTGCCAGGGGGACAGGGGGCCCCTTTGTGAGCAATCAGCCCCAGCATTTT.

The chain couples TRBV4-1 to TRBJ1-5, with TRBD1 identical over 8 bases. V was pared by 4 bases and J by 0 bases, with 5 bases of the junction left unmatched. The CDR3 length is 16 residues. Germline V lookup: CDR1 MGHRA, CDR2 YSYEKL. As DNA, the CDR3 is TGCGCCAGCAGCCTCCGGACAGGGACTAGCAATCAGCCCCAGCATTTT. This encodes CASSLRTGTSNQPQHF.

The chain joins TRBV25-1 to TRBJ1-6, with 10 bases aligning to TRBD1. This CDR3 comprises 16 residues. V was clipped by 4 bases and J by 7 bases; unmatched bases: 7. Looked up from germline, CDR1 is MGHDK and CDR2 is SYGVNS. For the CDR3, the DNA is TGTGCCAGCAGTGTATACCGGGACAGGGGCAATTCACCCCTCCACTTT. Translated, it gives CASSVYRDRGNSPLHF.

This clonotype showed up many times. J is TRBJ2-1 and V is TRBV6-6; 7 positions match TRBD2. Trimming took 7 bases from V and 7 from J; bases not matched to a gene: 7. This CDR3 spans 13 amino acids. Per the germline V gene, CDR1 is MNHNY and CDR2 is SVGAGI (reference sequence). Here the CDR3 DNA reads TGTGCCAGCATTCGGGGGGTGAAGAATGAGCAGTTCTTC. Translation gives CASIRGVKNEQFF.

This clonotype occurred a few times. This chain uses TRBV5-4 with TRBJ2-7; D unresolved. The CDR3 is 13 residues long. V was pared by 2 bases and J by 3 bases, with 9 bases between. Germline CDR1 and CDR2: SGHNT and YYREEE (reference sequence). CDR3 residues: CASSLGPHYEQYF. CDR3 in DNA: TGTGCCAGCAGCTTAGGACCCCACTACGAGCAGTACTTC.

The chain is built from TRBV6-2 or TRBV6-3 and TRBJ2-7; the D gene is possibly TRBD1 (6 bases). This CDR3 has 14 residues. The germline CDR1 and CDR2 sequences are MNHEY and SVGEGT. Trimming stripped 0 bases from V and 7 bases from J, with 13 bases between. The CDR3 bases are TGTGCCAGCAGTTACTCCAGGGGAACAGGAGAGCAGTACTTC. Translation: CASSYSRGTGEQYF.